Listed below are T cell receptor beta chains from one sample, sequenced in a study of cytomegalovirus exposure and HLA in healthy donors. The table came from immunoSEQ multiplex PCR; TCRdb's copy has only in-frame clones and leaves some out. The table has under 150,000 clones, around 72% seen once. The sequenced sample consisted of PBMCs. The receptors come from a woman between 18 and 29 years old in good health and CMV-seronegative. CDR3s include the opening cysteine and the closing phenylalanine or tryptophan. A D gene is named only where the DNA matches it firmly. Rows give clone size only sometimes, using once, few, many, or a class for an expanded clone.

d_call | j_call | clone_size | v_call | cdr3_nt | cdr3_aa
TRBD2 | TRBJ2-6 | . | TRBV5-8 | TGTGCCAGACCGGGACTACCAATCTCTGGGGCCAACGTCCTGACTTTC | CARPGLPISGANVLTF
. | TRBJ2-7 | . | TRBV7-8 | TGTGCCAGCAGCTTATCGGTCAGCCGAGAGGAGTACTTC | CASSLSVSREEYF
TRBD1 | TRBJ1-2 | . | TRBV19 | TGTGCCAGTAGTCTCAGGGGGCGTCCCTATGGCTACACCTTC | CASSLRGRPYGYTF
. | TRBJ2-7 | few | TRBV6-5 | TGTGCCAGCCGGAGAACCTACGAGCAGTACTTC | CASRRTYEQYF
. | TRBJ2-2 | few | TRBV5-6 | TGTGCCAGCAGCTCGGCAGGGACTGGTGGCACCGGGGAGCTGTTTTTT | CASSSAGTGGTGELFF
TRBD1 | TRBJ1-5 | . | TRBV19 | TGTGCCAGTAGTATAGATCTATTTTGGGGACAGGTCTCTTTGAGCAATCAGCCCCAGCATTTT | CASSIDLFWGQVSLSNQPQHF
TRBD1 | TRBJ1-1 | . | TRBV2 | TGTGCCAGCAGCCCGGACAGGGGGAACACTGAAGCTTTCTTT | CASSPDRGNTEAFF
TRBD1 | TRBJ2-5 | . | TRBV2 | TGTGCCAGCAGTGTGGGACAGGGGGTTGGCGAGACCCAGTACTTC | CASSVGQGVGETQYF
. | TRBJ1-5 | . | TRBV5-4 | TGTGCCAGCAGCTTGAGGGGCGACAATCAGCCCCAGCATTTT | CASSLRGDNQPQHF
. | TRBJ2-1 | . | TRBV27 | TGTGCCAGCAGTTTAAATAGTAACAATGAGCAGTTCTTC | CASSLNSNNEQFF
. | TRBJ2-7 | . | TRBV29-1 | TGCAGCGTTTTGACACCGAGCTCCTACGAGCAGTACTTC | CSVLTPSSYEQYF
TRBD1 | TRBJ1-1 | few | TRBV25-1 | TGTGCCAGCAGTGAATGGGTACAGGGGGCCACTGAAGCTTTCTTT | CASSEWVQGATEAFF
. | TRBJ1-1 | . | TRBV7-9 | TGTGCCAGCAGCTTAGAACATATTGAAGCTTTCTTT | CASSLEHIEAFF
TRBD1 | TRBJ1-2 | . | TRBV13 | TGTGCCAGCAGCTTGACAGGGGGTAGGAACTATGGCTACACCTTC | CASSLTGGRNYGYTF
. | TRBJ1-2 | . | TRBV7-9 | TGTGCCAGCAGCCTCAGGGGCACGGAAGGAGCTAACTATGGCTACACCTTC | CASSLRGTEGANYGYTF
. | TRBJ2-7 | . | TRBV29-1 | TGCAGCGTTGAAGATCCCGGGAACGAGCAGTACTTC | CSVEDPGNEQYF
TRBD2 | TRBJ2-2 | . | TRBV4-1 | TGCGCCAGCAGCCCACCCCCGGGACTAGCGGGAGGGGTGGCGACCGGGGAGCTGTTTTTT | CASSPPPGLAGGVATGELFF
. | TRBJ2-5 | . | TRBV15 | TGTGCCACCAGCAGCGGCGGAGGGGTCCAAGAGACCCAGTACTTC | CATSSGGGVQETQYF
. | TRBJ1-5 | . | TRBV10-3 | TGTGCCATCAGTGGGAATTGGGGCCTGGGTCAGCCCCAGCATTTT | CAISGNWGLGQPQHF
. | TRBJ1-1 | few | TRBV6-6 | TGTGCCAGCAGTTACGCTTCAGGCTCTGAAGCTTTCTTT | CASSYASGSEAFF
TRBD2 | TRBJ2-1 | once | TRBV10-3 | TGTGCCATCAGTAGGATGGCTAGCGGGAAGGATGAGCAGTTCTTC | CAISRMASGKDEQFF
TRBD2 | TRBJ2-3 | . | TRBV9 | TGTGCCAGCAGCGCAACTAGCGCTTTCACAGATACGCAGTATTTT | CASSATSAFTDTQYF
. | TRBJ2-2 | . | TRBV7-9 | TGTGCCAGCAGCTTAGTCCTTTCGAACACCGGGGAGCTGTTTTTT | CASSLVLSNTGELFF
TRBD2 | TRBJ2-7 | . | TRBV27 | TGTGCCAGCAGTTTATGGGGGACCCTACTAGCGGGAGAGGACGAGCAGTACTTC | CASSLWGTLLAGEDEQYF
TRBD1 | TRBJ1-1 | . | TRBV14 | TGTGCCAGCAGCCAAGACCCGGGACAGGAGAACACTGAAGCTTTCTTT | CASSQDPGQENTEAFF
TRBD1 | TRBJ1-5 | . | TRBV30 | TGTGCCTGGGGCCAGGGGGTAGCGAGCAATCAGCCCCAGCATTTT | CAWGQGVASNQPQHF
. | TRBJ1-4 | . | TRBV7-9 | TGTGCCAGCAGCTCTGGACAGAAAGGATGGGAAAAACTGTTTTTT | CASSSGQKGWEKLFF
. | TRBJ2-2 | . | TRBV14 | TGTGCCAGCAGCCAAGTGACTAGTTCGTATACCGGGGAGCTGTTTTTT | CASSQVTSSYTGELFF